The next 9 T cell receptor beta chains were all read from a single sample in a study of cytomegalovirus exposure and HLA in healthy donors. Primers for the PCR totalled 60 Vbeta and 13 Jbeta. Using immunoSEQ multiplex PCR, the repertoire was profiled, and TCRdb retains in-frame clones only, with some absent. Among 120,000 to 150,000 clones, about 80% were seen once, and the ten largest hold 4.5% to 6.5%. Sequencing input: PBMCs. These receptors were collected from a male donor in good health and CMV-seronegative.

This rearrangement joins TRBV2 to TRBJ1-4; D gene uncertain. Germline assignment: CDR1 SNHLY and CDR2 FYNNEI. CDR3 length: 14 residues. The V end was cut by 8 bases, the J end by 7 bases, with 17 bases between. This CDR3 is CASLRTPGGEKLFF. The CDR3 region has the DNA TGTGCCAGCCTTCGGACCCCGGGAGGTGAAAAACTGTTTTTT.

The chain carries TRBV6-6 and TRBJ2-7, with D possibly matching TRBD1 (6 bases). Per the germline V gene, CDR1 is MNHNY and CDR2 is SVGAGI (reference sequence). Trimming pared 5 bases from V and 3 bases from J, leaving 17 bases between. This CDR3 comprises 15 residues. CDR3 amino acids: CASSRGNRANYEQYF. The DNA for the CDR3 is TGTGCCAGCAGTAGGGGGAACAGAGCCAACTACGAGCAGTACTTC.

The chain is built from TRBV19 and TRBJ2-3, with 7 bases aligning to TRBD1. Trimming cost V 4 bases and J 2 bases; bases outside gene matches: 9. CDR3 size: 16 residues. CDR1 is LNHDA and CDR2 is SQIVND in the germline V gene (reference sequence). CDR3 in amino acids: CASSRQGWHSTDTQYF. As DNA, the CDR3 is TGTGCCAGTAGTAGACAGGGTTGGCACTCCACAGATACGCAGTATTTT. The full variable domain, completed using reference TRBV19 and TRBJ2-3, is DGGITQSPKYLFRKEGQNVTLSCEQNLNHDAMYWYRQDPGQGLRLIYYSQIVNDFQKGDIAEGYSVSREKKESFPLTVTSAQKNPTAFYLCASSRQGWHSTDTQYFGPGTRLTVL.

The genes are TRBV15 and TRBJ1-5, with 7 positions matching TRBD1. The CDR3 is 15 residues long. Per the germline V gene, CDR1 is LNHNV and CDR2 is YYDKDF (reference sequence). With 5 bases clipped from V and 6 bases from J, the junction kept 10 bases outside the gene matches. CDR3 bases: TGTGCCACCAGCCCCGTCACAGGGGTGAGTCAGCCCCAGCATTTT. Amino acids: CATSPVTGVSQPQHF.

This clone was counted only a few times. The CDR3 sequence is CASSLGREPPLHF. CDR3 bases: TGTGCCAGCAGCTTGGGCAGAGAGCCACCCCTCCACTTT. The chain employs TRBV7-9 and TRBJ1-6; D not resolved. CDR1 SEHNR and CDR2 FQNEAQ come from the germline V gene (reference sequence). CDR3 length: 13 residues. The ends were cut back, 3 bases at V and 11 bases at J, with 11 bases in the middle.

CDR3 residues: CASSSTGTGPNTEAFF. The DNA for the CDR3 is TGTGCCAGCAGTTCCACCGGGACAGGACCGAACACTGAAGCTTTCTTT. The chain couples TRBV7-2 to TRBJ1-1; 8 positions match TRBD1. Per the germline V gene, CDR1 is SGHTA and CDR2 is FQGNSA. J gave up 1 base and V 6 bases, and 10 bases lay outside the gene matches. The CDR3 totals 16 residues.

For the CDR3, the DNA is TGTGCCAGCAGTCCCGCGGGACAGGGGGCCGGCTACACCTTC. Translating it yields CASSPAGQGAGYTF. The chain is built from TRBV28 and TRBJ1-2; 12 nucleotides agree with TRBD1. Germline lookup yields CDR1 MDHEN and CDR2 SYDVKM. This CDR3 contains 14 residues. The junction had 6 bases not matched to a gene; V was cut back by 5 bases and J by 8 bases.

In nucleotides, the CDR3 is TGTGCCAGTAGAGTCCAGGCCCTACCTAATGAAAAACTGTTTTTT. It is translated as CASRVQALPNEKLFF. V is TRBV19 and J is TRBJ1-4; D is unresolved. Germline loops: CDR1 LNHDA, CDR2 SQIVND (reference sequence). V dropped 6 bases and J dropped 3 bases, with 14 bases sitting between them. This CDR3 has 15 amino acids.

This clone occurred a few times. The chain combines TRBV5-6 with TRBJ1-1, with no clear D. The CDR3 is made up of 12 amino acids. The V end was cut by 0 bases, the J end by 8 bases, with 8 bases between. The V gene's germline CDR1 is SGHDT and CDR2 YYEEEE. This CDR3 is CASSLVGGEAFF. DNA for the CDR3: TGTGCCAGCAGCTTGGTTGGAGGGGAAGCTTTCTTT.